The 24 T cell receptor beta chains listed next were all sequenced from one sample in a study of human T cells and chemical hapten exposure listed by TCRdb under 2021. Libraries were constructed by RACE. The sample was run on a NextSeq 500. The public reads were quality trimmed at Q25 with fastp and then assembled into clones with MiXCR by TCRdb, keeping productive beta chains. Rows are unified per CDR3 protein, each entry keeping the most common DNA and genes. For this sample there are 300,000 to 400,000 distinct CDR3 sequences; more than 4.5% appear just once. 2.6% of the sample goes to the ten largest clones. The time point label corresponds to: pre-sensitization, week 0. What the treatment or condition label conveys for this sample: therapeutic diphenylcyclopropenone sensitization with weekly scalp DPC. The sequencing here drew on whole blood, taken in connection with sensitization to the hapten diphenylcyclopropenone (DPC). These receptors all stem from a woman aged 50 to 60 with alopecia areata. Some clones in this sample may be carry-over from other donors' samples.

This clonotype was picked up many times. The V call is TRBV7-2, the J call TRBJ2-1; TRBD2 aligns across 13 bases. CDR3 size: 17 residues. V trimming: 5 bases; J trimming: 4 bases; junction bases outside the gene matches: 8. The V gene's germline CDR1 is SGHTA and CDR2 FQGNSA. This chain's CDR3 is CASSPRTSGGSYNEQFF. CDR3 nucleotides: TGTGCCAGCAGCCCCCGGACTAGCGGGGGCTCATACAATGAGCAGTTCTTC.

There are many counts of this clonotype. V and J are TRBV28 and TRBJ2-4; D may be TRBD2 (5 bases). The CDR3 has 13 amino acids. The V gene's germline CDR1 is MDHEN and CDR2 SYDVKM. Deletions cut 5 bases from V and 8 bases from J, with 13 bases between. Here the CDR3 reads CASSEASRDIQYF. As DNA, the CDR3 is TGTGCCAGCAGTGAAGCTAGCAGAGACATTCAGTACTTC.

This clonotype appeared a few times. The chain is built from TRBV7-2 and TRBJ1-6, with D uncertain. V lost 5 bases, J lost 5 bases, and 13 bases lay in between. This CDR3 contains 15 residues. Germline CDR1 is SGHTA and CDR2 is FQGNSA. CDR3: CASSPTGLNNSPLHF. DNA for the CDR3: TGTGCCAGCAGCCCCACCGGCCTTAATAATTCACCCCTCCACTTT. Combining the CDR3 with reference TRBV7-2 and TRBJ1-6 gives the whole variable domain GAGVSQSPSNKVTEKGKDVELRCDPISGHTALYWYRQSLGQGLEFLIYFQGNSAPDKSGLPSDRFSAERTGGSVSTLTIQRTQQEDSAVYLCASSPTGLNNSPLHFGNGTRLTVT.

This clonotype was recorded many times. The V and J genes are TRBV4-3 and TRBJ1-4, with no clear D. Germline loops: CDR1 LGHNA, CDR2 YSLEER. V dropped 1 base and J dropped 8 bases, with 8 bases sitting between them. This CDR3 spans 13 amino acids. For the CDR3, the DNA is TGCGCCAGCAGCCAAGTTTTACAGGAAAAACTGTTTTTT. It yields the protein CASSQVLQEKLFF.

This clonotype was recorded a few times. The chain has TRBV5-5 and TRBJ1-1; D unresolved. The CDR3 totals 14 residues. Germline CDR1 SGHKS, CDR2 YYEKEE (reference sequence). V was shortened by 1 base and J by 0 bases, with 7 bases between the two germline ends. This chain's CDR3 is CASSLNSMNTEAFF. Here the CDR3 DNA reads TGTGCCAGCAGCTTGAACAGCATGAACACTGAAGCTTTCTTT.

The chain couples TRBV3-1 to TRBJ1-2, with 9 nucleotides matching TRBD1. The ends lost 10 bases at V and 2 bases at J; junction bases unmatched: 5. The CDR3 sequence is 13 residues long. Per germline, CDR1 LGHDT and CDR2 YNNKEL (reference sequence). Here the CDR3 DNA reads TGTGCCACCCTAGGACAGGGGAACTATGGCTACACCTTC. Amino acids: CATLGQGNYGYTF.

This clonotype was detected many times. V is TRBV7-2 and J is TRBJ1-2, with D maybe TRBD1 (5 bases). This CDR3 region has 14 residues. From germline, CDR1 is SGHTA and CDR2 FQGNSA. Trimming removed 5 bases at V and 2 bases at J, with 12 bases between. The CDR3 region is CASSPGRGNYGYTF. In nucleotides, the CDR3 is TGTGCCAGCAGCCCGGGCCGGGGCAACTATGGCTACACCTTC.

The V call is TRBV29-1, the J call TRBJ2-1; 9 bases agree with TRBD2. Germline V CDR1 and CDR2: SQVTM, ANQGSEA. CDR3 length: 15 amino acids. V was pared by 2 bases and J by 0 bases, with 2 bases of the junction left unmatched. CDR3 coding DNA: TGCAGCGTTGAAAGCGGGAGGACCTCCTACAATGAGCAGTTCTTC. Its translation: CSVESGRTSYNEQFF.

The V call is TRBV20-1, the J call TRBJ2-1; 8 bases are a match to TRBD2. Germline V lookup: CDR1 DFQATT, CDR2 SNEGSKA (reference sequence). The trim removed 8 bases at V and 3 bases at J, leaving 9 bases unmatched. The length of the CDR3 is 14 residues. DNA for the CDR3: TGCAGTTTATTAGCGGGATTCGACTACAATGAGCAGTTCTTC. Amino acid sequence: CSLLAGFDYNEQFF.

V usage is TRBV2 and J usage is TRBJ1-1; D call uncertain. V dropped 4 bases and J dropped 7 bases, with 10 bases sitting between them. The CDR3 totals 12 residues. The V gene's germline CDR1 is SNHLY and CDR2 FYNNEI. This chain's CDR3 is CASSVGSLEAFF. CDR3 DNA: TGTGCCAGCAGTGTTGGGTCTCTTGAAGCTTTCTTT.

This clonotype was seen many times. The rearrangement joins TRBV10-3 to TRBJ2-4; 10 bases agree with TRBD1. The ends lost 4 bases at V and 8 bases at J; junction bases unmatched: 8. From germline, CDR1 is ENHRY and CDR2 SYGVKD. CDR3 size: 15 residues. CDR3 residues: CAISGRDRGSDIQYF. DNA for the CDR3: TGTGCCATCAGTGGGAGGGACAGGGGTTCGGACATTCAGTACTTC.

The chain links TRBV20-1 to TRBJ2-3; 12 bases map to TRBD2. Trimming removed 5 bases from V and 7 bases from J; junction bases left unmatched: 7. The CDR3 runs to 14 residues. Per the germline V gene, CDR1 is DFQATT and CDR2 is SNEGSKA (reference sequence). The CDR3 DNA is TGCAGTGCTCCCGGGACTAGCGGGCTGAATACGCAGTATTTT. It encodes CSAPGTSGLNTQYF.

In this sample, this clonotype turned up a few times. V usage is TRBV30 and J usage is TRBJ2-4, with D perhaps TRBD2 (5 bases). V shed 0 bases and J shed 5 bases, with 11 bases lying between them. This CDR3 has 14 amino acids. Germline CDR1 is GTSNPN and CDR2 is SVGIG (reference sequence). The CDR3 is CAWSVRGAENIQYF. The CDR3 DNA reads TGTGCCTGGAGTGTCCGAGGAGCGGAAAACATTCAGTACTTC.

This clonotype was picked up a small number of times. The chain uses TRBV3-1 and TRBJ1-1; D gene ambiguous. CDR3 length equals 13 residues. V was cut by 6 bases and J by 3 bases, with 11 bases left in between. Germline CDR1 LGHDT, CDR2 YNNKEL (reference sequence). Here the CDR3 reads CASRPQTDTEAFF. The CDR3 DNA reads as TGTGCCAGCAGGCCCCAAACGGACACTGAAGCTTTCTTT.

This clonotype was recorded at least ten times. The V call is TRBV11-2, the J call TRBJ2-5; D is uncertain. The V gene's germline CDR1 is SGHAT and CDR2 FQNNGV. This CDR3 is built from 11 residues. The germline V and J ends were trimmed by 5 bases and 7 bases, with 8 bases remaining between them. CDR3 bases: TGTGCCAGCAGCGCCGCCGGGACCCAGTACTTC. Residues: CASSAAGTQYF.

This clonotype was observed at least ten times. V and J are TRBV20-1 and TRBJ1-5; D is ambiguous. V lost 0 bases to trimming and J lost 3 bases, with 12 bases between them. Germline V gene lookup returns CDR1 DFQATT and CDR2 SNEGSKA (reference sequence). There are 15 residues in the CDR3. CDR3: CSARDQSLINQPQHF. CDR3 in DNA: TGCAGTGCTAGAGATCAGAGCCTCATCAATCAGCCCCAGCATTTT.

This clonotype has just a few counts. The chain combines TRBV11-2 with TRBJ2-5; D ambiguous. This CDR3 region has 14 residues. The germline V gene encodes CDR1 SGHAT and CDR2 FQNNGV. The ends were cut back, 5 bases at V and 0 bases at J, with 10 bases in the middle. CDR3 sequence reads: CASSRMPYQETQYF. DNA for the CDR3: TGTGCCAGCAGCAGAATGCCGTACCAAGAGACCCAGTACTTC. Based on the CDR3 plus reference TRBV11-2 and TRBJ2-5, the full variable domain is EAGVAQSPRYKIIEKRQSVAFWCNPISGHATLYWYQQILGQGPKLLIQFQNNGVVDDSQLPKDRFSAERLKGVDSTLKIQPAKLEDSAVYLCASSRMPYQETQYFGPGTRLLVL.

This clonotype was counted only a few times. V and J are TRBV11-1 and TRBJ2-1, with D unclear. V was trimmed by 6 bases and J by 2 bases, leaving 8 bases between them. Germline-derived CDR1 and CDR2 are SGHAT and FQDESV (reference sequence). The CDR3 contains 13 residues. Written as DNA, the CDR3 is TGTGCCAGCAGGGGAACAGCCTACAATGAGCAGTTCTTC. Amino acids: CASRGTAYNEQFF.

There are many counts of this clonotype. The chain carries TRBV6-5 and TRBJ1-2, with D perhaps TRBD1 (5 bases). V shed 2 bases and J shed 7 bases, with 17 bases lying between them. Germline V lookup: CDR1 MNHEY, CDR2 SVGAGI. This CDR3 contains 15 residues. CDR3 DNA sequence: TGTGCCAGCAGTTACAGCCAGGGAGTGTCTCGTGGCTACACCTTC. Its translation: CASSYSQGVSRGYTF.

The genes are TRBV18 and TRBJ1-1; D gene ambiguous. This CDR3 contains 13 residues. Germline CDR1 and CDR2: KGHSH and LQKENI. With 3 bases removed from V and 6 bases from J, the gap between germline ends came to 11 bases. CDR3 region: CASSPDQGAEAFF. CDR3 coding DNA: TGTGCCAGCTCACCGGACCAAGGTGCTGAAGCTTTCTTT.

This clonotype appeared a few times. The chain combines TRBV27 with TRBJ2-2, with a weak D call TRBD1 (6 bases). The CDR3 contains 15 residues. From germline, CDR1 is MNHEY and CDR2 SMNVEV (reference sequence). V lost 5 bases and J 3 bases, leaving 13 bases between the germline ends. The CDR3 DNA reads as TGTGCCAGCAGTGGAGGACAGAGGTACACCGGGGAGCTGTTTTTT. This sequence encodes CASSGGQRYTGELFF.

This clonotype was counted at least ten times. V and J are TRBV29-1 and TRBJ2-1, with 11 bases aligning to TRBD2. Germline CDR1 SQVTM, CDR2 ANQGSEA. CDR3 size: 14 residues. Trimming cost V 2 bases and J 4 bases; bases outside gene matches: 1. The CDR3 DNA is TGCAGCGTTGAAATAGCGGGAGGGTACAATGAGCAGTTCTTC. Its translation is CSVEIAGGYNEQFF.

This clonotype occurred a few times. V and J are TRBV7-6 and TRBJ1-1; 7 bases map to TRBD1. Trimming at V came to 1 base and at J to 1 base, leaving 6 bases not matched to a gene. This CDR3 region has 16 residues. Germline loops: CDR1 SGHVS, CDR2 FNYEAQ. CDR3 loop: CASSLGGDRSNTEAFF. CDR3 bases: TGTGCCAGCAGCTTAGGGGGGGACAGATCGAACACTGAAGCTTTCTTT.

This clonotype was observed a few times. The chain links TRBV5-4 to TRBJ2-3; no clear D. CDR1 and CDR2 (germline): SGHNT, YYREEE (reference sequence). V lost 4 bases and J 2 bases, leaving 11 bases between the germline ends. The CDR3 covers 14 residues. CDR3 DNA: TGTGCCAGCAGCCATCACAGCGTCACAGATACGCAGTATTTT. It is translated as CASSHHSVTDTQYF. The full variable domain, completed using reference TRBV5-4 and TRBJ2-3, is ETGVTQSPTHLIKTRGQQVTLRCSSQSGHNTVSWYQQALGQGPQFIFQYYREEENGRGNFPPRFSGLQFPNYSSELNVNALELDDSALYLCASSHHSVTDTQYFGPGTRLTVL.